The 13 T cell receptor beta chains presented below share a single source sample, sequenced in a study of blood T cell repertoires in COVID-19. Produced via immunoSEQ multiplex PCR; TCRdb's table is partial and in-frame only. The top ten hold about 8% of the sample, which has more than 110,000 clones, 65% to 85% seen once. The sample comprised peripheral blood. The origin of the receptors is a human donor in a cohort sampled during active COVID-19.

This rearrangement joins TRBV5-5 to TRBJ1-4; TRBD1 aligns across 9 bases. The V gene end was trimmed by 4 bases and the J gene end by 7 bases; junction bases not matched to a gene: 5. This CDR3 is 14 amino acids long. Germline V gene sequence: CDR1 SGHKS, CDR2 YYEKEE (reference sequence). The CDR3 protein is CASSIQGAGEKLFF. CDR3 in DNA: TGTGCCAGCAGCATACAGGGGGCAGGTGAAAAACTGTTTTTT.

The rearrangement joins TRBV28 to TRBJ2-3, with D perhaps matching TRBD2 (6 bases). The CDR3 totals 13 residues. Trimming shortened V by 6 bases and J by 1 base, and 8 bases separated the two germline ends. Germline assignment: CDR1 MDHEN and CDR2 SYDVKM. The CDR3 protein is CASSWGGTDTQYF. CDR3 nucleotide sequence: TGTGCCAGCAGCTGGGGGGGCACAGATACGCAGTATTTT. The complete variable domain, with remaining parts taken from reference TRBV28 and TRBJ2-3, reads DVKVTQSSRYLVKRTGEKVFLECVQDMDHENMFWYRQDPGLGLRLIYFSYDVKMKEKGDIPEGYSVSREKKERFSLILESASTNQTSMYLCASSWGGTDTQYFGPGTRLTVL.

This chain uses TRBV5-1 with TRBJ2-1, with 16 positions matching TRBD2. J gave up 4 bases and V 4 bases, and 14 bases lay outside the gene matches. This CDR3 has 20 amino acids. The germline V gene encodes CDR1 SGHRS and CDR2 YFSETQ. Here the CDR3 DNA reads TGCGCCAGCAGCCCGGGACTAGCGGGGGGGCAAACGCCCTTATACAATGAGCAGTTCTTC. This translates into CASSPGLAGGQTPLYNEQFF.

J is TRBJ1-5 and V is TRBV6-5; 7 nucleotides align to TRBD1. The CDR3 has 15 residues. V dropped 5 bases and J dropped 0; count of bases not matched to a gene: 4. Germline-derived CDR1 and CDR2 are MNHEY and SVGAGI. The CDR3 coding sequence is TGTGCCAGCAGTCGACAGGGTAATAGCAATCAGCCCCAGCATTTT. Amino acids: CASSRQGNSNQPQHF.

This clone has a single count. The chain is built from TRBV5-1 and TRBJ2-5, with 7 nucleotides matching TRBD2. Germline V CDR1 and CDR2: SGHRS, YFSETQ. This CDR3 is built from 15 residues. Unmatched junction bases numbered 8, after V lost 4 bases and J lost 2 bases. The CDR3 region is CASSRMGTNQETQYF. CDR3 bases: TGCGCCAGCAGCCGAATGGGGACTAATCAAGAGACCCAGTACTTC.

V gene TRBV7-9 combines with J gene TRBJ2-5, with 8 bases that match TRBD1. This CDR3 has 15 amino acids. The germline V gene has CDR1 SEHNR and CDR2 FQNEAQ (reference sequence). V lost 6 bases and J lost 2; bases outside the gene matches: 8. The CDR3 DNA sequence: TGTGCCAGCAGTCAAACCACAGGGGGGCAAGAGACCCAGTACTTC. It is translated as CASSQTTGGQETQYF.

This clone has only one observation. The gene calls are TRBV6-5 and TRBJ1-6, with D perhaps TRBD1 (6 bases). The CDR3 covers 13 residues. V lost 5 bases to trimming and J lost 7 bases, with 9 bases between them. The germline V gene has CDR1 MNHEY and CDR2 SVGAGI. CDR3 sequence (DNA): TGTGCCAGCAGTAAGGACAGAAATTCACCCCTCCACTTT. Translation: CASSKDRNSPLHF.

The chain combines TRBV5-1 with TRBJ2-7, with a tentative D call TRBD2 (5 bases). Trimming removed 7 bases at V and 4 bases at J, with 12 bases between. Germline V gene sequence: CDR1 SGHRS, CDR2 YFSETQ. This CDR3 spans 12 amino acids. The CDR3 protein is CASGRRGYEQYF. The CDR3 DNA reads TGCGCCAGCGGTCGCCGAGGGTACGAGCAGTACTTC.

The chain carries TRBV7-2 and TRBJ2-2; the match to TRBD2 covers 8 bases. The germline gives CDR1 SGHTA, CDR2 FQGNSA. V lost 5 bases and J lost 6; bases outside the gene matches: 5. CDR3 length: 14 residues. For the CDR3, the DNA is TGTGCCAGCAGCCCGGGGGGGCAGGCCGGGGAGCTGTTTTTT. Its translation is CASSPGGQAGELFF.

CDR3 in amino acids: CSVETGGTLRRDTQYF. In DNA, the CDR3 is TGCAGCGTTGAAACGGGCGGGACGCTAAGGCGGGATACGCAGTATTTT. The chain couples TRBV29-1 to TRBJ2-3; D may be TRBD2 (6 bases). Per the germline V gene, CDR1 is SQVTM and CDR2 is ANQGSEA. The CDR3 is 16 amino acids. Trimming left V 2 bases short and J 6 bases short, with 21 bases between.

The chain combines TRBV28 with TRBJ2-3; 13 positions agree with TRBD2. This CDR3 is 17 amino acids long. The V segment lost 6 bases and the J segment 2 bases; nucleotides outside the gene matches: 8. Germline CDR1 is MDHEN and CDR2 is SYDVKM. CDR3 sequence: CASRPRTSGRLTDTQYF. The CDR3 DNA reads TGTGCCAGCAGACCTCGGACTAGCGGGAGACTCACAGATACGCAGTATTTT.

V usage is TRBV15 and J usage is TRBJ1-1; 12 bases line up with TRBD1. Germline trimming cut 0 bases from V and 0 bases from J; bases unmatched to any gene: 5. Germline V gene lookup returns CDR1 LNHNV and CDR2 YYDKDF (reference sequence). The CDR3 runs to 18 residues. In DNA form, the CDR3 reads TGTGCCACCAGCAGAGATCTTGGGGACAGGGGGCTGAACACTGAAGCTTTCTTT. As protein: CATSRDLGDRGLNTEAFF.

This chain connects TRBV5-4 to TRBJ2-1, with D hard to call. The CDR3 has 13 amino acids. The V end lost 0 bases, the J end lost 8 bases, and 9 bases lay between the germline ends. Germline V gene sequence: CDR1 SGHNT, CDR2 YYREEE (reference sequence). The CDR3 loop reads CASSLALPYEQFF. In DNA, the CDR3 is TGTGCCAGCAGCTTGGCCCTTCCCTATGAGCAGTTCTTC.